The 14 T cell receptor beta chains reported below all come from one sample, sequenced in a study of T cell changes during pregnancy in multiple sclerosis. Method: immunoSEQ multiplex PCR; TCRdb's copy keeps in-frame clones and lacks some. The data hold under 70,000 clones, with 92% observed a single time. Sequencing was performed on CD4+ T cells from peripheral blood mononuclear cells, taken after pregnancy. The receptor set was obtained from a female donor with multiple sclerosis, enrolled in a pregnancy study.

The chain has TRBV12-5 and TRBJ2-2, with a tentative D call TRBD2 (6 bases). The germline V gene encodes CDR1 LGHNT and CDR2 FRNRAP. With 5 bases removed from V and 0 bases from J, the gap between germline ends came to 13 bases. The CDR3 is 16 amino acids. CDR3 in DNA: TGTGCTAGTGGTCCCGGGCGGGGCTCGAACACCGGGGAGCTGTTTTTT. Protein product: CASGPGRGSNTGELFF.

Only one count was recorded for this clone. The rearrangement joins TRBV6-1 to TRBJ1-1; unclear D gene. The CDR3 runs 13 residues. Germline V gene sequence: CDR1 MNHNS, CDR2 SASEGT. Trimming took 10 bases from V and 2 from J, leaving 14 bases between them. The CDR3, as DNA: TGTGCCACCGCCGGGATAGTTAACACTGAAGCTTTCTTT. Protein product: CATAGIVNTEAFF.

V is TRBV19 and J is TRBJ2-2; 7 bases line up with TRBD2. CDR1 is LNHDA and CDR2 is SQIVND in the germline V gene (reference sequence). The J segment lost 7 bases and the V segment lost 3 bases, leaving 5 bases of the junction unmatched. The CDR3 consists of 14 residues. CDR3 nucleotides: TGTGCCAGTAGTATGACTAGCCGGAGCGGGGAGCTGTTTTTT. Residues: CASSMTSRSGELFF.

The chain joins TRBV14 to TRBJ2-3; D ambiguous. V lost 4 bases and J lost 6, with 8 bases in between. Germline lookup yields CDR1 SGHDN and CDR2 FVKESK. This CDR3 is built from 12 residues. CDR3 sequence (DNA): TGTGCCAGCAGCCCATACTCGGATACGCAGTATTTT. It translates to CASSPYSDTQYF.

The chain joins TRBV6-1 to TRBJ2-5; 12 bases fit TRBD2. The CDR3 totals 18 residues. V trimming: 3 bases; J trimming: 5 bases; junction bases outside the gene matches: 13. Germline CDR1 is MNHNS and CDR2 is SASEGT. The CDR3 reads CASSETWLAGGSSETQYF. The CDR3 coding sequence is TGTGCCAGCAGTGAGACATGGCTAGCGGGGGGGAGTAGTGAGACCCAGTACTTC.

This chain joins TRBV19 and TRBJ2-5, with D maybe TRBD2 (6 bases). The germline V gene encodes CDR1 LNHDA and CDR2 SQIVND (reference sequence). This CDR3 is 12 amino acids long. Trimming cost V 6 bases and J 7 bases, with 12 bases left between them. Here the CDR3 reads CASSPYGGTQYF. The CDR3, as DNA: TGTGCCAGTAGCCCGTACGGGGGGACCCAGTACTTC.

This chain joins TRBV10-3 and TRBJ1-2, with 7 bases fitting TRBD1. The CDR3 consists of 13 residues. Germline trimming cut 4 bases from V and 7 bases from J; bases unmatched to any gene: 6. Germline V gives CDR1 ENHRY, CDR2 SYGVKD. CDR3 sequence reads: CAISVDRVRGYTF. Written as DNA, the CDR3 is TGTGCCATCAGTGTTGACAGGGTGCGTGGCTACACCTTC.

This clone has just a few counts. V usage is TRBV6-1 and J usage is TRBJ2-7, with 7 bases lining up with TRBD1. Germline V CDR1 and CDR2: MNHNS, SASEGT. The CDR3 is made up of 14 amino acids. The V and J ends lost 4 bases and 7 bases, in that order; junction bases with no gene match: 10. The chain's CDR3 is CASSGQDRVGEQYF. The CDR3, as DNA: TGTGCCAGCAGTGGGCAAGACAGGGTGGGAGAGCAGTACTTC.

The CDR3, as DNA: TGTGCCAGCAGTTTATCGCCAGGGGGGAATAACGAGCAGTACTTC. Its translation is CASSLSPGGNNEQYF. The gene calls are TRBV27 and TRBJ2-7, with D tentatively TRBD1 (7 bases). Trimming left V 0 bases short and J 5 bases short, with 14 bases between. The CDR3 sequence is 15 residues long. The V gene's germline CDR1 is MNHEY and CDR2 SMNVEV (reference sequence).

V is TRBV18 and J is TRBJ1-1; D remains ambiguous. Looked up from germline, CDR1 is KGHSH and CDR2 is LQKENI. The ends were cut back, 7 bases at V and 0 bases at J, with 9 bases in the middle. This CDR3 is 13 amino acids long. CDR3 region: CASCGVMNTEAFF. The CDR3, as DNA: TGTGCCAGCTGCGGGGTAATGAACACTGAAGCTTTCTTT.

CDR3 sequence reads: CASRVRISGNTIYF. The CDR3 DNA reads TGTGCCAGTAGAGTCAGGATCTCTGGAAACACCATATATTTT. This chain connects TRBV19 to TRBJ1-3; unclear D gene. The CDR3 is made up of 14 amino acids. The V end lost 6 bases, the J end lost 0 bases, and 9 bases lay between the germline ends. CDR1 and CDR2 from the germline V gene are LNHDA and SQIVND (reference sequence).

This clone was observed once. The chain links TRBV5-1 to TRBJ2-7; D might be TRBD1 (6 bases). Germline CDR1 reads SGHRS; CDR2 reads YFSETQ. The CDR3 is 14 residues long. With 2 bases removed from V and 4 bases from J, the gap between germline ends came to 13 bases. The CDR3 DNA follows: TGCGCCAGCAGCTTAGGCCAGGGGAATTACGAGCAGTACTTC. Amino acid sequence: CASSLGQGNYEQYF.

The rearrangement uses TRBV7-9 and TRBJ2-3; perhaps TRBD2 as D (6 bases). Trimming pared 5 bases from V and 4 bases from J, leaving 22 bases between. The length of the CDR3 is 17 residues. Germline assignment: CDR1 SEHNR and CDR2 FQNEAQ (reference sequence). DNA for the CDR3: TGTGCCAGCAGCCCTAGAGGCCGGGGGACCCACCCAGATACGCAGTATTTT. Its translation: CASSPRGRGTHPDTQYF.

V and J are TRBV4-3 and TRBJ1-6; D remains unclear. The CDR3 is 15 residues long. The germline V and J ends were trimmed by 1 base and 7 bases, with 11 bases remaining between them. From germline, CDR1 is LGHNA and CDR2 YSLEER. DNA of the CDR3: TGCGCCAGCAGCCAAGTGGGTGCGGGAAATTCACCCCTCCACTTT. Translation: CASSQVGAGNSPLHF.